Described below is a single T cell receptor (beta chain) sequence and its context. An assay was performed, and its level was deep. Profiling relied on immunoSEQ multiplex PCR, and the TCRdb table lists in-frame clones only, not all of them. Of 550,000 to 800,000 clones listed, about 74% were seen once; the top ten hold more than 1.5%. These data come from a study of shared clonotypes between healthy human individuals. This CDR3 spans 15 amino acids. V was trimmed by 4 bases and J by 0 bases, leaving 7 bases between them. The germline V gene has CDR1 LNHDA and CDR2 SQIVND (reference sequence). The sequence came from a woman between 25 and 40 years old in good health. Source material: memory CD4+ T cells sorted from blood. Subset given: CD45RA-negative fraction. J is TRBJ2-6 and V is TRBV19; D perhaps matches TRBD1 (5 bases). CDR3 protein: CASSRQRSGANVLTF. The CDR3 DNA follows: TGTGCCAGTAGTAGACAGCGCTCTGGGGCCAACGTCCTGACTTTC.